The T cell receptor (beta chain) under discussion was sequenced for a study of T cells in Graves' hyperthyroidism and ophthalmopathy. The source material, RNA transcripts, was used to amplify TCR beta CDR3 regions. The study used the HTBI primer set for a first-round RT-PCR of the TCR CDR3. TCRdb re-called the multiplex PCR reads through MiXCR, storing one row per CDR3 protein. This sample carries about 260,000 distinct CDR3 sequences, about a sixth of them seen once, and the ten largest clones take around 30%. General observations from the study: With a median lead of about 6.9 months before onset, the model predicted ophthalmopathy.

This clonotype was counted at least ten times. Antigen: not known. Diagnosis relied on clinical symptoms, serum thyroxine and TRAb, thyroid ultrasound and orbital computed tomography. CDR1 is MNHEY and CDR2 is SMNVEV in the germline V gene (reference sequence). CDR3 length: 17 amino acids. Trimming took 5 bases from V and 0 from J, leaving 16 bases between them. V usage is TRBV27 and J usage is TRBJ2-2; TRBD2 is a possible D gene (5 bases). The TCR comes from a young woman with Graves' ophthalmopathy. The sequencing sample was made of blood. CDR3 sequence (DNA): TGTGCCAGCAGTCCAACCATAGCGTATACGAACACCGGGGAGCTGTTTTTT. This codes for CASSPTIAYTNTGELFF.